A single sample is the source of the 20 T cell receptor beta chains below, sequenced in a study of blood T cells in healthy people across ages. Combining a sample-barcoded 5' primer with a J-beta primer mix, a second PCR ran for 7 to 11 cycles. One entry per CDR3 protein, called by TCRdb with MiXCR from the 5' RACE reads. Among 1.5 million to 1.9 million distinct CDR3 sequences, around 40% were seen once, and the ten largest hold under 5%. The sample consisted of blood. The receptors were gathered from a woman aged 18-35 years in good health.

The rearrangement links TRBV27 to TRBJ1-3, with 8 bases that match TRBD1. J was trimmed by 7 bases and V by 7 bases; bases with no gene match: 9. CDR1 is MNHEY, CDR2 SMNVEV, per germline (reference sequence). CDR3 length equals 14 residues. CDR3 coding DNA: TGTGCCAGCAACAAGAGGACAGGGCCCAACACCATATATTTT. Encoded protein: CASNKRTGPNTIYF.

With respect to this clonotype: A single base separates this from a much larger clone, so it may be a read error. V is TRBV10-3 and J is TRBJ2-1, with 7 positions matching TRBD1. The length of the CDR3 is 16 residues. CDR1 ENHRY and CDR2 SYGVKD come from the germline V gene. V gave up 2 bases and J gave up 5 bases; unmatched junction bases: 9. The CDR3 loop reads CAISEGVRGSHNEQFF. DNA of the CDR3: TGTGCCATCAGTGAGGGGGTCAGGGGGTCCCACAATGAGCAGTTCTTC.

This clonotype has more than one count but fewer than ten. The chain carries TRBV20-1 and TRBJ2-5; D is perhaps TRBD2 (7 bases). CDR1 DFQATT and CDR2 SNEGSKA come from the germline V gene (reference sequence). Trimming took 5 bases from V and 0 from J, leaving 13 bases between them. The CDR3 has 14 amino acids. The CDR3 DNA follows: TGCAGTGCTCCTAGGGGGGGACACCAAGAGACCCAGTACTTC. Translated, it gives CSAPRGGHQETQYF.

This clonotype came up a few times. The J gene is TRBJ2-4, the V gene TRBV12-3 or TRBV12-4; 9 bases align to TRBD2. The J call is in doubt because the DNA end fits TRBJ2-5 better. The CDR3 is 16 amino acids. DNA for the CDR3: TGTGCCAGCAGTTTAGGCGGGGGGGCCAGCGAAGAGACCCAGTACTTC. Translating it yields CASSLGGGASEETQYF.

As concerns this clonotype: A much larger clonotype is one base distant, so this may be a read error. The chain recombines TRBV6-2 or TRBV6-3 with TRBJ1-2; weak D call: TRBD1 (5 bases). CDR1 and CDR2 from the germline V gene are MNHEY and SVGEGT. This CDR3 has 14 amino acids. The CDR3: CTSSYSPGTYGYTF. The DNA for the CDR3 is TGTACCAGCAGTTACTCGCCAGGGACCTATGGCTACACCTTC.

The V call is TRBV12-3 or TRBV12-4, the J call TRBJ2-4; TRBD2 matches at 11 bases. Trimming removed 8 bases from V and 13 bases from J; junction bases left unmatched: 13. This CDR3 contains 14 residues. In DNA, the CDR3 is TGTGCCAGCGTGGGGACTAGCGGTTACAATGAGCAGTACTTC. Protein product: CASVGTSGYNEQYF.

The V and J genes are TRBV4-3 and TRBJ2-1, with D possibly TRBD2 on 5 matching bases. Trimming pared 0 bases from V and 4 bases from J, leaving 16 bases between. Germline lookup yields CDR1 LGHNA and CDR2 YSLEER. This CDR3 region has 17 residues. The CDR3 nucleotides are TGCGCCAGCAGCCAAGATCGGGCGGGCGGCAGATACAATGAGCAGTTCTTC. Translated, it gives CASSQDRAGGRYNEQFF.

This clonotype has only a few counts. This rearrangement joins TRBV14 to TRBJ2-1; 10 positions match TRBD2. This CDR3 is 17 amino acids long. CDR1 and CDR2 from the germline V gene are SGHDN and FVKESK. With 1 base clipped from V and 6 bases from J, the junction kept 9 bases outside the gene matches. The CDR3 here is CASSQVYMLAGANEQFF. CDR3 nucleotide sequence: TGTGCCAGCAGCCAAGTCTATATGCTAGCGGGAGCCAATGAGCAGTTCTTC.

There are a few counts of this clonotype. The chain carries TRBV20-1 and TRBJ1-5; the D is unclear. The CDR3 contains 12 residues. From germline, CDR1 is DFQATT and CDR2 SNEGSKA (reference sequence). Trimming pared 3 bases from V and 7 bases from J, leaving 10 bases between. The CDR3 DNA reads TGCAGTGCTAGTACGTTTGGGCAGCCCCAGCATTTT. Its translation is CSASTFGQPQHF.

This clonotype was seen repeatedly, ten times or more. V usage is TRBV7-2 and J usage is TRBJ1-2; D is uncertain. The ends were cut back, 6 bases at V and 3 bases at J, with 8 bases in the middle. CDR3 size: 12 residues. CDR1 is SGHTA, CDR2 FQGNSA, per germline. CDR3 loop: CASRKSDYGYTF. The CDR3 DNA sequence: TGTGCCAGCAGGAAGAGCGACTATGGCTACACCTTC.

This clonotype was detected only a few times. The genes are TRBV5-1 and TRBJ2-1; D gene ambiguous. CDR3 length: 14 amino acids. V was shortened by 9 bases and J by 4 bases, with 17 bases between the two germline ends. Germline CDR1 is SGHRS and CDR2 is YFSETQ. CDR3 residues: CATRFDRNYNEQFF. The CDR3 DNA reads as TGCGCCACCCGGTTCGATCGGAATTACAATGAGCAGTTCTTC.

This clonotype was counted only a few times. The chain has TRBV4-3 and TRBJ2-3; 7 positions agree with TRBD2. Unmatched junction bases numbered 14, after V lost 3 bases and J lost 2 bases. This CDR3 has 18 residues. Germline V gene lookup returns CDR1 LGHNA and CDR2 YSLEER. CDR3 nucleotide sequence: TGCGCCAGCAGCCATACCTGGGCTAGCGGAGAGACCACAGATACGCAGTATTTT. Amino acid sequence: CASSHTWASGETTDTQYF.

This clonotype was seen ten or more times. The chain carries TRBV20-1 and TRBJ1-6; D is unclear. The germline gives CDR1 DFQATT, CDR2 SNEGSKA (reference sequence). CDR3 size: 13 residues. V lost 5 bases and J lost 7, with 12 bases in between. Here the CDR3 DNA reads TGCAGTGCTTCCGAAACTGAAAATTCACCCCTCCACTTT. It yields the protein CSASETENSPLHF.

This clonotype was counted a few times. This chain uses TRBV20-1 with TRBJ1-5; possibly TRBD1 for D (6 bases). V was cut by 2 bases and J by 4 bases, with 18 bases left in between. The CDR3 extends over 16 amino acids. The germline V gene has CDR1 DFQATT and CDR2 SNEGSKA (reference sequence). The CDR3 loop is CSARNRVQGGNQPQHF. CDR3 coding DNA: TGCAGTGCTAGAAACCGAGTACAGGGCGGAAATCAGCCCCAGCATTTT.

The gene calls are TRBV9 and TRBJ1-3; D uncertain. CDR3 length: 15 amino acids. Per the germline V gene, CDR1 is SGDLS and CDR2 is YYNGEE. Trimming stripped 2 bases from V and 0 bases from J, with 9 bases between. Here the CDR3 DNA reads TGTGCCAGCAGCGTGGAAGGAGGCTCTGGAAACACCATATATTTT. It translates to CASSVEGGSGNTIYF.

This chain connects TRBV5-1 to TRBJ1-1; D not resolved. Trimming removed 5 bases from V and 2 bases from J, with 16 bases in between. CDR3 size: 15 residues. Germline values: CDR1 SGHRS, CDR2 YFSETQ. CDR3 DNA sequence: TGCGCCAGCAGGCGGGCCTCAGTCCCAAACACTGAAGCTTTCTTT. Translated, it gives CASRRASVPNTEAFF.

This clonotype has more than one count but fewer than ten. V gene TRBV24-1 combines with J gene TRBJ1-1, with unresolved D. Germline V CDR1 and CDR2: KGHDR, SFDVKD. The CDR3 totals 13 residues. V was trimmed by 9 bases and J by 5 bases, leaving 15 bases between them. The CDR3 DNA reads as TGTGCCACCGTTAGCGGGAGGTTTACTGAAGCTTTCTTT. Translated, it gives CATVSGRFTEAFF.

The chain employs TRBV7-2 and TRBJ2-5; possible D gene TRBD1, 7 bases. The germline CDR1 and CDR2 sequences are SGHTA and FQGNSA. V lost 7 bases and J lost 4, with 19 bases in between. The CDR3 has 15 amino acids. As DNA, the CDR3 is TGTGCCAGCAACAATAACAGGGGACTGGGAGAGACCCAGTACTTC. Translated, it gives CASNNNRGLGETQYF.

This clonotype was counted at least ten times. The CDR3 coding sequence is TGTGCCAGCAGTGAATCGGCAGGGATGACAGATACGCAGTATTTT. Protein product: CASSESAGMTDTQYF. The V gene is TRBV25-1, the J gene TRBJ2-3; weak D call: TRBD1 (5 bases). CDR1 is MGHDK, CDR2 SYGVNS, per germline. This CDR3 is 15 amino acids long. Trimming stripped 1 base from V and 3 bases from J, with 11 bases between. Full variable domain (rest looked up from reference TRBV25-1 and TRBJ2-3): EADIYQTPRYLVIGTGKKITLECSQTMGHDKMYWYQQDPGMELHLIHYSYGVNSTEKGDLSSESTVSRIRTEHFPLTLESARPSHTSQYLCASSESAGMTDTQYFGPGTRLTVL.

This chain connects TRBV5-1 to TRBJ2-5, with D unresolved. The tail of the sequence fits TRBJ2-1 better, so the J call may be wrong. Germline CDR1 SGHRS, CDR2 YFSETQ. The CDR3 is 14 residues long. The CDR3 bases are TGCGCCAGCAGCTTGGCCAGGCCCCAAGAGACCCAGTTCTTC. Its translation: CASSLARPQETQFF.